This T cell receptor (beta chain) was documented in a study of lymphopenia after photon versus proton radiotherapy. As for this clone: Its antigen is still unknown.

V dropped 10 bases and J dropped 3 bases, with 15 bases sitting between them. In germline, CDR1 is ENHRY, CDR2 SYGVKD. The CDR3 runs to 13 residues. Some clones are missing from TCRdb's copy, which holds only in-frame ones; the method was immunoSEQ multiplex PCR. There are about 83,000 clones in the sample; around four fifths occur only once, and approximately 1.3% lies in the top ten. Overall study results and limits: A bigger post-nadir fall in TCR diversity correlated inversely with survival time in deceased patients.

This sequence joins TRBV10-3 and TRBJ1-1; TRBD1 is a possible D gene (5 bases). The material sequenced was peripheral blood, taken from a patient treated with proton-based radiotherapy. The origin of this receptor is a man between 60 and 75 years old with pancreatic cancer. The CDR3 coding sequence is TGTGCCACTAGGGGCAGGGAAGACACTGAAGCTTTCTTT. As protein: CATRGREDTEAFF.